This record covers a single TCR beta chain. Its antigen specificity is not known. Per-nucleotide qualities are absent, and no much larger clonotype sits a single base away. The CDR3 spans 14 residues, from the cysteine through the phenylalanine. Only the CDR3 DNA is retained, 42 bases long and in frame from the first base. Trimming removed 0 bases from V and 3 bases from J, leaving 8 bases between the germline ends. Via the germline V gene, CDR1 is MNHEY and CDR2 SVGEGT. This entry belongs to a study of T cell repertoires in cytomegalovirus infection (dated by TCRdb to the late 2010s). About the investigation overall: Recently identified HLA-C-restricted CMV epitopes, whose presentation resists viral immunomodulation, were targeted by peptide stimulations together with well-studied HLA-B-restricted epitopes. Because public TCR beta signatures pointed to carriage of CMV infection together with the matching HLA type, the HLA type of each donor mattered for the analysis.

The sequencing machine was an Illumina HiSeq 1500. TCRdb ran its own pipeline on the public reads, namely fastp trimming at Q25 and MiXCR clone calling, and kept in-frame beta chains. Rows are unified per CDR3 protein, each entry keeping the most common DNA and genes. Here the sample has some 920,000 distinct CDR3 sequences; around 30% occur a single time. The ten largest account for 11% to 15% of the sample. Overall study outcomes, separate from this receptor: In both this cohort and an independent cohort of 300 to 450 donors, the cumulative frequency of public TCR beta family members distinguished carriers of CMV infection plus the relevant HLA type. The ex vivo response was dominated by HLA-C-restricted CMV-specific TCR beta clonotypes, which also provided the single most frequent clonotype in two of eight donors.

In light of the paper, this sample's treatment or condition label describes: in vitro stimulation with specific CMV peptide epitopes to enrich CMV-specific T cells. The origin of this receptor is a human donor in good health (CMV status not recorded). Some clones in this sample may be carry-over from other donors' samples. The sequences come from cultured CD8+ T cells from PBMCs, collected from culture after CMV antigen stimulation. This sequence uses TRBV6-2 or TRBV6-3 and TRBJ1-2; there is no confident call for the D gene. The CDR3 corresponds to CASSYSEMDYGYTF. The DNA sequence is TGTGCCAGCAGTTACTCGGAGATGGACTATGGCTACACCTTC.